The 23 T cell receptor beta chains below come from one sample, sequenced in a study of TIL therapy for anti-PD-1-resistant metastatic lung cancer. Time point defined: pre-treatment sample, taken before nivolumab and TIL therapy. The tumor samples were excised metastases, mostly pleural nodules or supraclavicular lymph nodes. Sequencing used immunoSEQ v3. Sequencing used immunoSEQ multiplex PCR; TCRdb keeps in-frame clones, though not all of them. The sample yields about 50,000 clones, less than 75% seen once. Sequencing used tumor tissue, obtained at baseline. These receptor sequences come from a person aged 25 to 85 with non-small cell lung cancer.

V is TRBV30 and J is TRBJ2-7; weak D call: TRBD1 (6 bases). The CDR3 is 13 amino acids. CDR1 GTSNPN and CDR2 SVGIG come from the germline V gene (reference sequence). CDR3 sequence reads: CPDHDRSRLQQYF. DNA for the CDR3: TGTCCGGACCATGACAGGTCCCGACTACAGCAGTACTTC.

This chain connects TRBV2 to TRBJ2-7; tentative D call: TRBD1 (6 bases). The ends were cut back, 3 bases at V and 5 bases at J, with 17 bases in the middle. The CDR3 is made up of 15 amino acids. The germline V gene has CDR1 SNHLY and CDR2 FYNNEI. The chain's CDR3 is CASSDPSGRGNEQYF. CDR3 nucleotide sequence: TGTGCCAGCAGTGATCCGTCCGGCAGGGGCAACGAGCAGTACTTC.

This clone has just a few counts. V and J are TRBV6-1 and TRBJ2-7; D possibly uses TRBD1 or TRBD2 (5 bases each). This CDR3 spans 13 amino acids. Trimming removed 6 bases from V and 1 base from J, with 10 bases in between. Germline CDR1 MNHNS, CDR2 SASEGT. The CDR3 spells CASSLWGSYEQYF. The DNA of the CDR3 is TGTGCCAGCAGCCTGTGGGGGTCCTACGAGCAGTACTTC.

The DNA of the CDR3 is TGCGCCAGCAGCTTGGATGGTTATGAAAAACTGTTTTTT. This translates into CASSLDGYEKLFF. The genes are TRBV5-1 and TRBJ1-4; D is unresolved. V shed 0 bases and J shed 6 bases, with 6 bases lying between them. The CDR3 contains 13 residues. The V gene's germline CDR1 is SGHRS and CDR2 YFSETQ.

The chain links TRBV19 to TRBJ1-2; no clear D. The CDR3 totals 10 residues. Trimming left V 9 bases short and J 7 bases short, with 9 bases between. The germline V gene encodes CDR1 LNHDA and CDR2 SQIVND (reference sequence). The CDR3 coding sequence is TGTGCCAGCTATATGGGTGGCTACACCTTC. This sequence encodes CASYMGGYTF.

The J gene is TRBJ1-5, the V gene TRBV5-8, with no clear D. The CDR3 extends over 19 amino acids. Germline V gene data show CDR1 as SGHTS and CDR2 as YDEGEE. Trimming stripped 0 bases from V and 4 bases from J, with 23 bases between. CDR3 nucleotide sequence: TGTGCCAGCAGCTTGGTTCCGCAGCAGGCCTTAGGGTGGAATCAGCCCCAGCATTTT. It specifies CASSLVPQQALGWNQPQHF.

In this sample, this clone turned up a few times. This chain uses TRBV7-9 with TRBJ1-5; 7 bases match TRBD1. Germline V gene data show CDR1 as SEHNR and CDR2 as FQNEAQ (reference sequence). This CDR3 spans 15 amino acids. V gave up 5 bases and J gave up 6 bases; unmatched junction bases: 10. This CDR3 reads CASSHEGQSGQPQHF. Here the CDR3 DNA reads TGTGCCAGCAGCCACGAGGGACAGTCAGGTCAGCCCCAGCATTTT.

This chain joins TRBV21-1 and TRBJ1-3; TRBD1, as called in the table, went unchecked against the DNA. TRBV21-1 is an annotated pseudogene. The CDR3 length is 14 residues. The CDR3 loop reads CASRQGAHGNTIYF. The CDR3 DNA sequence: TGTGCCAGCAGACAGGGGGCGCATGGAAACACCATATATTTT.

The gene calls are TRBV11-3 and TRBJ2-2, with TRBD1 as a possible D gene (6 bases). The V end lost 5 bases, the J end lost 3 bases, and 13 bases lay between the germline ends. This CDR3 has 15 amino acids. Germline V gene lookup returns CDR1 SGHNT and CDR2 YENEEA. CDR3 nucleotides: TGTGCCAGCAGCCCAGGGGTCGGGGACACCGGGGAGCTGTTTTTT. Protein product: CASSPGVGDTGELFF.

The gene calls are TRBV4-2 and TRBJ2-7; possible D gene TRBD2, 6 bases. This CDR3 is 15 amino acids long. V was trimmed by 4 bases and J by 1 base, leaving 14 bases between them. In germline, CDR1 is LGHNA, CDR2 YNFKEQ. CDR3 protein: CASSPGRGGSYEQYF. In DNA, the CDR3 is TGTGCCAGCAGCCCCGGGCGTGGGGGGTCCTACGAGCAGTACTTC.

This clone was seen more than once but under ten times. The chain carries TRBV6-5 and TRBJ1-5; perhaps TRBD1 as D (6 bases). V was trimmed by 4 bases and J by 5 bases, leaving 9 bases between them. The V gene's germline CDR1 is MNHEY and CDR2 SVGAGI. The CDR3 totals 13 residues. The CDR3 bases are TGTGCCAGCAGTTCGGACAGTTATCAGCCCCAGCATTTT. This codes for CASSSDSYQPQHF.

The rearrangement links TRBV6-1 to TRBJ1-5; no clear D gene. The CDR3 consists of 13 residues. Germline V gene lookup returns CDR1 MNHNS and CDR2 SASEGT. V was cut by 5 bases and J by 0 bases, with 5 bases left in between. CDR3 protein: CASSQLSNQPQHF. The CDR3 nucleotides read TGTGCCAGCAGTCAACTTAGCAATCAGCCCCAGCATTTT.

This clone has a handful of counts. The CDR3 loop reads CASSFFGRAGETQYF. In DNA, the CDR3 is TGTGCCAGCAGTTTTTTCGGGAGGGCCGGAGAGACCCAGTACTTC. The gene calls are TRBV27 and TRBJ2-5; 8 nucleotides line up with TRBD2. Losses at the gene ends were 3 bases for V and 4 bases for J; bases not matched to a gene: 7. The CDR3 has 15 amino acids. Germline values: CDR1 MNHEY, CDR2 SMNVEV (reference sequence).

The J gene is TRBJ2-7, the V gene TRBV5-1; D uncertain. Germline CDR1 SGHRS, CDR2 YFSETQ. CDR3 length: 13 amino acids. Trimming removed 0 bases at V and 2 bases at J, with 6 bases between. For the CDR3, the DNA is TGCGCCAGCAGCTTGGCCATAGCCTACGAGCAGTACTTC. Translating gives CASSLAIAYEQYF. The full variable domain, rest sourced from reference TRBV5-1 and TRBJ2-7, is KAGVTQTPRYLIKTRGQQVTLSCSPISGHRSVSWYQQTPGQGLQFLFEYFSETQRNKGNFPGRFSGRQFSNSRSEMNVSTLELGDSALYLCASSLAIAYEQYFGPGTRLTVT.

A single count supports this clone. This sequence may be a read error, since a much larger clone differs from it by one base. This sequence joins TRBV7-8 and TRBJ2-7; D remains ambiguous. The CDR3 is 14 amino acids. Germline lookup yields CDR1 SGHVS and CDR2 FQNEAQ. Trimming removed 3 bases from V and 0 bases from J, with 9 bases in between. The CDR3 bases are TGTGCCAGCAGCTTTGGCGGTAGCTCCTACGAGCAGTACTTC. Translated: CASSFGGSSYEQYF. The full variable domain, with the rest looked up from reference TRBV7-8 and TRBJ2-7, is GAGVSQSPRYKVAKRGQDVALRCDPISGHVSLFWYQQALGQGPEFLTYFQNEAQLDKSGLPSDRFFAERPEGSVSTLKIQRTQQEDSAVYLCASSFGGSSYEQYFGPGTRLTVT.

J is TRBJ1-1 and V is TRBV6-5; D may be TRBD1 (6 bases). Germline CDR1 and CDR2: MNHEY and SVGAGI. The CDR3 consists of 16 residues. The V and J ends lost 0 bases and 3 bases respectively, with 14 bases between them. CDR3 DNA sequence: TGTGCCAGCAGTTACTCGATTTGGGGGCTTGACACTGAAGCTTTCTTT. As protein: CASSYSIWGLDTEAFF.

The chain couples TRBV9 to TRBJ2-7; 7 nucleotides agree with TRBD1. CDR3 length: 13 amino acids. With 3 bases clipped from V and 5 bases from J, the junction kept 5 bases outside the gene matches. Germline V CDR1 and CDR2: SGDLS, YYNGEE. CDR3 amino acids: CASSAGTVHEQYF. The CDR3 DNA reads as TGTGCCAGCAGCGCCGGGACAGTCCACGAGCAGTACTTC.

This clone has a handful of counts. The genes are TRBV4-1 and TRBJ1-2; D is uncertain. The CDR3 totals 15 residues. The ends were cut back, 2 bases at V and 8 bases at J, with 18 bases in the middle. The germline gives CDR1 MGHRA, CDR2 YSYEKL. CDR3 nucleotides: TGCGCCAGCAGCCAAAGCCTGCGCATCGGAAGCGGCTACACCTTC. Protein sequence: CASSQSLRIGSGYTF.

This clone was seen many times. The sample has other DNA sequences that encode this CDR3 too. The V gene is TRBV19, the J gene TRBJ1-5; D gene unclear. The CDR3 contains 12 residues. The V gene's germline CDR1 is LNHDA and CDR2 SQIVND (reference sequence). The germline V and J ends were trimmed by 1 base and 6 bases, with 4 bases remaining between them. CDR3 bases: TGTGCCAGTAGTATAGGGGGTCAGCCCCAGCATTTT. Protein: CASSIGGQPQHF.

This chain links TRBV10-2 with TRBJ1-1; D gene uncertain. Germline V gene lookup returns CDR1 WSHSY and CDR2 SAAADI. Trimming stripped 5 bases from V and 0 bases from J, with 13 bases between. The CDR3 is 15 amino acids. The CDR3 sequence is CASSTRSIMNTEAFF. The CDR3 coding sequence is TGCGCCAGCAGTACCCGAAGTATAATGAACACTGAAGCTTTCTTT.

The chain is built from TRBV27 and TRBJ2-1; D possibly corresponds to TRBD1 (7 bases). Trimming removed 9 bases from V and 10 bases from J, with 19 bases in between. Germline CDR1 MNHEY, CDR2 SMNVEV (reference sequence). This CDR3 has 13 amino acids. CDR3 nucleotides: TGTGCCAGTCAATGGGACTCAGGGGGAGAGCAGTTCTTC. It codes for CASQWDSGGEQFF.

J is TRBJ2-2 and V is TRBV15; 14 nucleotides line up with TRBD2. The CDR3 has 17 residues. Germline V gives CDR1 LNHNV, CDR2 YYDKDF (reference sequence). After removal of 5 bases from V and 0 bases from J, the junction contained 2 bases not matched to a gene. CDR3 DNA: TGTGCCACCAGCCGGACTAGCGGGGGGCCGAACACCGGGGAGCTGTTTTTT. It yields the protein CATSRTSGGPNTGELFF.

The chain recombines TRBV5-1 with TRBJ1-2; D not resolved. The V gene lost 4 bases and the J gene lost 2 bases, with 15 bases spanning the gap. Germline V gene data show CDR1 as SGHRS and CDR2 as YFSETQ. The CDR3 spans 15 residues. The CDR3 sequence is CASSPSLGGNYGYTF. The CDR3 bases are TGCGCCAGCAGCCCGTCCCTCGGCGGCAACTATGGCTACACCTTC.